The sequence of this T cell receptor (beta chain) was determined in a study of T cell responses to AZD1222 COVID-19 vaccine. Germline assignment: CDR1 SGHRS and CDR2 YFSETQ. With 0 bases clipped from V and 4 bases from J, the junction kept 4 bases outside the gene matches. CDR3 size: 15 residues. The assay was immunoSEQ multiplex PCR, and TCRdb's table has in-frame clones only and misses some. The data hold fewer than 150,000 clones, with more than 70% observed a single time. This sequence originates from an adult who received the AZD1222 COVID-19 vaccine. This chain connects TRBV5-1 to TRBJ2-1; TRBD1 aligns across 7 bases. This specimen was peripheral blood, taken 28 days after the second AZD1222 dose. The CDR3, as DNA: TGCGCCAGCAGCTTGGGATGGACAGGATACAATGAGCAGTTCTTC. Translation: CASSLGWTGYNEQFF. Supplemented by reference TRBV5-1 and TRBJ2-1, the full variable domain reads KAGVTQTPRYLIKTRGQQVTLSCSPISGHRSVSWYQQTPGQGLQFLFEYFSETQRNKGNFPGRFSGRQFSNSRSEMNVSTLELGDSALYLCASSLGWTGYNEQFFGPGTRLTVL.